One T cell receptor beta chain is described in this entry. Its matching antigen is unknown. The data were obtained in a study of shared clonotypes between healthy human individuals. The assay was run at deep level. Measured with immunoSEQ multiplex PCR; TCRdb has only the in-frame clones, and not every one. Of over a million clones in the sample, around 78% were seen once. General study results and limits: Despite large depth, sorted-subset datasets appeared incompletely sequenced.

The germline CDR1 and CDR2 sequences are SGHRS and YFSETQ. Trimming took 4 bases from V and 1 from J, leaving 14 bases between them. The CDR3 runs to 16 residues. The source is a man younger than 35 in good health. Some clones in this sample may be carry-over from other donors' samples. This chain connects TRBV5-1 to TRBJ1-4, with D tentatively TRBD1 (5 bases). Sequencing was performed on memory CD4+ T cells from PBMCs. Subset denoted: CD45RA-negative fraction. The CDR3 sequence: CASSPRETGTNEKLFF. The CDR3 DNA sequence: TGCGCCAGCAGCCCCCGGGAAACAGGAACTAATGAAAAACTGTTTTTT.